This T cell receptor (beta chain) originates from a study of blood T cell repertoires in COVID-19. Study context: T cells, B-cell-depleted T cells, or PBMCs provided the cDNA or gDNA that served as material.

The CDR3 has 16 amino acids. The germline gives CDR1 SGHDN, CDR2 FVKESK. The V gene lost 4 bases and the J gene lost 0 bases, with 13 bases spanning the gap. Per the original methods: Amplification from reference gene primers served as the basis for estimated nucleated cell counts. Some clones are missing from TCRdb's copy, which holds only in-frame ones; the method was immunoSEQ multiplex PCR. V, J and clone size derive from that table, while D and trimming were established from the DNA sequence. The table includes 200,000 to 250,000 clones, 82% detected once. The genes are TRBV14 and TRBJ1-3; D remains unclear. This TCR was sampled from a woman older than 75 with COVID-19, enrolled during active disease. Input material: peripheral blood. CDR3 protein: CASSRSQVTSGNTIYF. DNA for the CDR3: TGTGCCAGCAGCCGAAGCCAGGTGACCTCTGGAAACACCATATATTTT.